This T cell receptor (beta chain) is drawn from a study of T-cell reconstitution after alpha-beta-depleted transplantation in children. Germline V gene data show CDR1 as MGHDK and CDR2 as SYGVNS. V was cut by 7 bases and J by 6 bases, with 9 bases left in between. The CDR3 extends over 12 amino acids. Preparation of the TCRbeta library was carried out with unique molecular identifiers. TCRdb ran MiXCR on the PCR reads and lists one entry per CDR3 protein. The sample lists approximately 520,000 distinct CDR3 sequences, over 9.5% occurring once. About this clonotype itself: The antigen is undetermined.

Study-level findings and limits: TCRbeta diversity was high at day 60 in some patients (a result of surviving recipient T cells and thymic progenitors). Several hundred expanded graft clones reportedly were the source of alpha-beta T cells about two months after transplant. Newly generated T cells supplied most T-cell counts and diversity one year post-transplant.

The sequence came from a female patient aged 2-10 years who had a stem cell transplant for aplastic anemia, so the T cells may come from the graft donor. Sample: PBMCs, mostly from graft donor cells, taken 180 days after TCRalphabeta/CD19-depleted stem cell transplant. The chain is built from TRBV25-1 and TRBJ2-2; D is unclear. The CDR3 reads CASKLDAGELFF. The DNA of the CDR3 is TGTGCCAGCAAGCTGGACGCCGGGGAGCTGTTTTTT.